The clone carrying this T cell receptor beta chain was recorded a few times. Antigen: not known. This sample is part of a study of CD8 T cells in ankylosing spondylitis. Study-wide findings and caveats: Characteristic, it appeared, of ankylosing spondylitis blood was a TCR beta motif of seven or eight highly homologous variants. Past studies reported some motif variants in reactive arthritis synovial fluid and blood.

Via MiXCR, TCRdb re-called the 5' RACE reads, giving one row per CDR3 protein. The table includes over 200,000 distinct CDR3 sequences, about a sixth detected once. The CDR3 extends over 14 amino acids. The germline V and J ends were trimmed by 1 base and 2 bases, with 9 bases remaining between them. Germline lookup yields CDR1 LGHNA and CDR2 YNFKEQ. The sequencing input was blood, either unsorted or a sorted T cell fraction (not recorded which). The receptor was derived from a male donor with ankylosing spondylitis. The rearrangement joins TRBV4-2 to TRBJ2-7; a possible D gene is TRBD1 (5 bases). The CDR3 nucleotides are TGTGCCAGCAGCCAAGTGGGGCAGGCCTACGAGCAGTACTTC. Protein: CASSQVGQAYEQYF.